This T cell receptor beta chain came from a study of regulatory T cells in long-lasting Graves disease. Overall study findings and caveats: The study found persistent patients shared more public clonotypes (approximately 2,700) than new patients (about 1,000).

In its sample, this clonotype was seen many times. Its target is not known. Arm-PCR with iRepertoire HTBI primers amplified the CDR3 regions for these TCR beta libraries. In the study's own analysis: Across the samples, identification revealed just over 60 TRBV and around 13 TRBJ segments. TCRdb recomputed calls from the multiplex PCR reads with MiXCR, one row per CDR3 protein. These V and J calls derive from TCRdb rather than the authors' analysis. The data contain 350,000 to 450,000 distinct CDR3 sequences, roughly a fifth of them singletons. Time point in this sample: persistent/refractory GD, antithyroid drugs over 5 years with positive TRAb. Isolated PBMC RNA provided the starting material for the TCR library. Clinicians diagnosed Graves' disease using American Thyroid Association guidelines. Staff took about 9.8 milliliters of peripheral blood and put it into EDTA tubes. V lost 4 bases, J lost 7 bases, and 13 bases lay in between. Germline V gives CDR1 SGHAT, CDR2 FQDESV (reference sequence). The CDR3 runs to 13 residues.

This sequence was found in a female donor with Graves disease. The material sequenced was peripheral blood mononuclear cells (PBMCs), taken when the disease was refractory, from a patient treated with antithyroid drugs. This chain uses TRBV11-1 with TRBJ1-2; weak D call: TRBD1 (5 bases). CDR3 DNA: TGTGCCAGCAGCTCCGCAAGGGGCGGTGGCTACACCTTC. Translated, it gives CASSSARGGGYTF. Looking up the rest from reference TRBV11-1 and TRBJ1-2 gives the full variable domain: EAEVAQSPRYKITEKSQAVAFWCDPISGHATLYWYRQILGQGPELLVQFQDESVVDDSQLPKDRFSAERLKGVDSTLKIQPAELGDSAMYLCASSSARGGGYTFGSGTRLTVV.